Presented here are 13 T cell receptor beta chains from one specimen sequenced in a study of neurological immune-mediated disorders. From the 5' RACE reads, TCRdb called clonotypes with MiXCR, one entry per CDR3 protein. This sample has some 79,000 distinct CDR3 sequences, with around an eighth found just once. The sequencing input was PBMCs. The source is a woman aged 45-60 years in good health.

In this sample, this clonotype turned up many times. The chain uses TRBV7-9 and TRBJ2-3; D call uncertain. Germline lookup yields CDR1 SEHNR and CDR2 FQNEAQ (reference sequence). This CDR3 is built from 13 residues. V was trimmed by 4 bases and J by 5 bases, leaving 10 bases between them. This CDR3 is CASSSRPLDTQYF. The CDR3 DNA is TGTGCCAGCAGCTCCCGCCCTCTAGATACGCAGTATTTT.

This clonotype was observed at least ten times. The rearrangement joins TRBV5-4 to TRBJ2-2, with a tentative D call TRBD2 (5 bases). Germline V gives CDR1 SGHNT, CDR2 YYREEE (reference sequence). The V and J ends lost 1 base and 4 bases respectively, with 11 bases between them. This CDR3 comprises 15 residues. The CDR3 spells CASSLTSAATGELFF. The CDR3 region has the DNA TGTGCCAGCAGCTTGACCTCAGCGGCCACCGGGGAGCTGTTTTTT.

This clonotype was counted at least ten times. The chain joins TRBV24-1 to TRBJ2-1; TRBD2 matches 9 bases. CDR1 is KGHDR and CDR2 is SFDVKD in the germline V gene. The CDR3 totals 14 residues. Unmatched junction bases numbered 2, after V lost 3 bases and J lost 6 bases. CDR3 sequence (DNA): TGTGCCACCAGTGATGCGGGACTAGCCAATGAGCAGTTCTTC. Protein: CATSDAGLANEQFF.

This clonotype was observed many times. CDR3 sequence: CASSLGGAFYQTAYNEQFF. The CDR3, as DNA: TGTGCCAGCAGTTTAGGGGGGGCCTTTTATCAAACAGCCTACAATGAGCAGTTCTTC. The chain combines TRBV28 with TRBJ2-1; tentative D call: TRBD2 (7 bases). The CDR3 has 19 residues. Trimming took off 2 bases at V and 2 bases at J, with 22 bases between the two ends. The germline gives CDR1 MDHEN, CDR2 SYDVKM. Full variable domain (rest looked up from reference TRBV28 and TRBJ2-1): DVKVTQSSRYLVKRTGEKVFLECVQDMDHENMFWYRQDPGLGLRLIYFSYDVKMKEKGDIPEGYSVSREKKERFSLILESASTNQTSMYLCASSLGGAFYQTAYNEQFFGPGTRLTVL.

The sample holds many counts of this clonotype. The gene calls are TRBV20-1 and TRBJ1-2; 12 bases fit TRBD1. Germline V CDR1 and CDR2: DFQATT, SNEGSKA (reference sequence). This CDR3 region has 15 residues. Germline trimming cut 2 bases from V and 7 bases from J; bases unmatched to any gene: 8. The CDR3: CSARPRDRGLGGYTF. The CDR3 DNA reads as TGCAGTGCTAGACCCCGGGACAGGGGGCTAGGTGGCTACACCTTC.

This clonotype was counted at least ten times. The J gene is TRBJ2-1, the V gene TRBV5-1; D is unresolved. V lost 1 base and J 8 bases, leaving 10 bases between the germline ends. The CDR3 is made up of 13 amino acids. Germline CDR1 SGHRS, CDR2 YFSETQ. CDR3 sequence reads: CASSLPSADEQFF. CDR3 nucleotides: TGCGCCAGCAGCTTGCCCAGCGCGGATGAGCAGTTCTTC.

Many counts were recorded for this clonotype. This chain links TRBV5-6 with TRBJ1-2; D is possibly TRBD1 (5 bases). The germline CDR1 and CDR2 sequences are SGHDT and YYEEEE. This CDR3 is built from 13 residues. V lost 0 bases to trimming and J lost 7 bases, with 10 bases between them. This CDR3 reads CASSLGADSGYTF. The CDR3 nucleotides are TGTGCCAGCAGCTTGGGGGCCGACAGTGGCTACACCTTC.

There are many counts of this clonotype. V and J are TRBV7-8 and TRBJ2-3; tentatively, D is TRBD2 (5 bases). This CDR3 is built from 15 residues. In germline, CDR1 is SGHVS, CDR2 FQNEAQ. The ends were cut back, 1 base at V and 4 bases at J, with 12 bases in the middle. The CDR3 nucleotides are TGTGCCAGCAGCTTAGGGCCCAAGGGAGCAGATACGCAGTATTTT. Residues: CASSLGPKGADTQYF. The complete variable domain, with remaining parts taken from reference TRBV7-8 and TRBJ2-3, reads GAGVSQSPRYKVAKRGQDVALRCDPISGHVSLFWYQQALGQGPEFLTYFQNEAQLDKSGLPSDRFFAERPEGSVSTLKIQRTQQEDSAVYLCASSLGPKGADTQYFGPGTRLTVL.

V is TRBV24-1 and J is TRBJ2-5, with 7 nucleotides matching TRBD2. Germline CDR1 reads KGHDR; CDR2 reads SFDVKD. V shed 1 base, J shed 5 bases, and the junction held 6 bases outside the gene matches. CDR3 length: 15 residues. CDR3 bases: TGTGCCACCAGTGATTTTCTGGCGGGAGTGGAGACCCAGTACTTC. Translated: CATSDFLAGVETQYF.

This clonotype came up many times. The gene calls are TRBV5-1 and TRBJ2-7, with TRBD1 identical over 7 bases. The CDR3 extends over 14 amino acids. Germline lookup yields CDR1 SGHRS and CDR2 YFSETQ. The V gene end was trimmed by 4 bases and the J gene end by 2 bases; junction bases not matched to a gene: 6. CDR3 residues: CASSNTGTAYEQYF. As DNA, the CDR3 is TGCGCCAGCAGCAATACCGGGACAGCCTACGAGCAGTACTTC.

In its sample, this clonotype was seen many times. V usage is TRBV5-1 and J usage is TRBJ2-5; perhaps D is TRBD1 or TRBD2 (5 bases each). The germline CDR1 and CDR2 sequences are SGHRS and YFSETQ. The CDR3 is made up of 14 amino acids. Deletions cut 4 bases from V and 1 base from J, with 11 bases between. This chain's CDR3 is CASSTGTVQETQYF. The CDR3 DNA is TGCGCCAGCAGCACGGGGACGGTCCAAGAGACCCAGTACTTC.

This clonotype was seen at least ten times. V is TRBV27 and J is TRBJ1-1; D may be TRBD1 (6 bases). The CDR3 extends over 14 amino acids. CDR1 and CDR2 (germline): MNHEY, SMNVEV (reference sequence). Trimming took off 4 bases at V and 5 bases at J, with 14 bases between the two ends. The CDR3 sequence is CASSWGAKGTEAFF. The CDR3 bases are TGTGCCAGCAGTTGGGGGGCGAAGGGGACTGAAGCTTTCTTT.

This clonotype has at least ten counts. V gene TRBV28 combines with J gene TRBJ2-7; D perhaps matches TRBD2 (6 bases). This CDR3 is 16 amino acids long. Per germline, CDR1 MDHEN and CDR2 SYDVKM. The V end lost 6 bases, the J end lost 3 bases, and 21 bases lay between the germline ends. CDR3 amino acids: CASRLGAGYSGYEQYF. The CDR3 bases are TGTGCCAGCAGACTCGGTGCCGGGTATAGCGGCTACGAGCAGTACTTC. Variable domain in full (rest from reference TRBV28 and TRBJ2-7): DVKVTQSSRYLVKRTGEKVFLECVQDMDHENMFWYRQDPGLGLRLIYFSYDVKMKEKGDIPEGYSVSREKKERFSLILESASTNQTSMYLCASRLGAGYSGYEQYFGPGTRLTVT.